This entry concerns a single T cell receptor (beta chain). Its antigen remains unidentified. Measured with immunoSEQ multiplex PCR; TCRdb has only the in-frame clones, and not every one. Of 30,000 to 40,000 clones listed, 70% to 90% were seen once; the top ten hold approximately 3%. The CDR3 extends over 14 amino acids. CDR1 MNHEY and CDR2 SVGAGI come from the germline V gene. V was pared by 6 bases and J by 4 bases, with 7 bases of the junction left unmatched. This specimen comes from a study of chemoradiotherapy in HPV16-positive cancers. Study summary: Candidate HPV-specific T-cell clones and common TCR motifs came from functional assays in a couple of HPV16-positive patients.

Repeated repertoire sampling spanned the course of chemoradiotherapy. Study-wide results and limits: Candidate HPV-specific clones and E7-related TCR motifs grew in tumor during treatment. In HPV16-positive patients, HPV-responsive T-cell expansion tracked better recurrence-free survival.

The chain joins TRBV6-5 to TRBJ1-1; 8 positions match TRBD1. The source is a human donor with HPV-associated anogenital cancer. This sample comprised blood, obtained from a patient who underwent chemoradiotherapy. The CDR3 region has the DNA TGTGCCAGCAGGGTAGGGACAGGCGGCACTGAAGCTTTCTTT. Encoded protein: CASRVGTGGTEAFF.